The 7 T cell receptor beta chains in this list originate from one sample, sequenced in a study of blood T cell repertoires in COVID-19. Sequenced by immunoSEQ multiplex PCR; TCRdb stores in-frame clones only, minus some. The sample holds about 130,000 clones, 60% to 80% seen once. The sample taken for sequencing was peripheral blood. These receptors all come from a man in his fifties or sixties who had recovered from COVID-19.

This chain joins TRBV28 and TRBJ1-3; TRBD1 matches at 10 bases. This CDR3 spans 17 amino acids. The germline V gene has CDR1 MDHEN and CDR2 SYDVKM. V shed 5 bases, J shed 2 bases, and the junction held 9 bases outside the gene matches. Written as DNA, the CDR3 is TGTGCCAGCAGTCCCCGGGACAGGGGACGGCCTGGAAACACCATATATTTT. Protein: CASSPRDRGRPGNTIYF.

This chain links TRBV29-1 with TRBJ1-1; 12 positions agree with TRBD1. Germline values: CDR1 SQVTM, CDR2 ANQGSEA. This CDR3 region has 16 residues. The V segment lost 3 bases and the J segment 4 bases; nucleotides outside the gene matches: 9. CDR3 region: CSVEGQGAPWVTEAFF. The CDR3 DNA sequence: TGCAGCGTTGAGGGACAGGGGGCGCCTTGGGTCACTGAAGCTTTCTTT.

This clone was counted a few times. The rearrangement uses TRBV4-2 and TRBJ1-5, with D perhaps TRBD1 (5 bases). Germline V gene sequence: CDR1 LGHNA, CDR2 YNFKEQ. There are 15 residues in the CDR3. The ends were cut back, 2 bases at V and 0 bases at J, with 8 bases in the middle. CDR3 nucleotides: TGTGCCAGCAGCCAATCCGACAGTAGCAATCAGCCCCAGCATTTT. This translates into CASSQSDSSNQPQHF.

In this sample, this clone turned up a few times. The V gene is TRBV10-3, the J gene TRBJ1-1, with 10 bases matching TRBD1. CDR1 and CDR2 (germline): ENHRY, SYGVKD. This CDR3 has 15 residues. Germline trimming cut 8 bases from V and 4 bases from J; bases unmatched to any gene: 10. CDR3 nucleotides: TGTGCCATCGGGGGAGACAGGGGGCCGAGCACTGAAGCTTTCTTT. Translating it yields CAIGGDRGPSTEAFF.

The chain has TRBV10-3 and TRBJ2-7; weak D call: TRBD2 (5 bases). Germline assignment: CDR1 ENHRY and CDR2 SYGVKD. V lost 2 bases and J 6 bases, leaving 11 bases between the germline ends. The CDR3 has 13 residues. CDR3 residues: CAISETPGLEQYF. The CDR3 coding sequence is TGTGCCATCAGTGAGACACCCGGACTCGAGCAGTACTTC.

V and J are TRBV9 and TRBJ2-1; 8 bases line up with TRBD2. V shed 1 base, J shed 3 bases, and the junction held 6 bases outside the gene matches. Germline lookup yields CDR1 SGDLS and CDR2 YYNGEE. The CDR3 has 16 amino acids. The CDR3 region is CASSVLRSGGYNEQFF. CDR3 sequence (DNA): TGTGCCAGCAGCGTATTGAGGAGCGGGGGCTACAATGAGCAGTTCTTC.

The chain recombines TRBV24-1 with TRBJ2-1; a possible D gene is TRBD1 (5 bases). CDR1 KGHDR and CDR2 SFDVKD come from the germline V gene. The CDR3 contains 14 residues. V was trimmed by 0 bases and J by 5 bases, leaving 7 bases between them. The CDR3 is CATSDLQGNNEQFF. CDR3 sequence (DNA): TGTGCCACCAGTGATTTGCAGGGTAACAATGAGCAGTTCTTC.